This entry describes one TCR beta chain. Its binding antigen is unknown. Base qualities are not provided; no much larger clone lies one nucleotide away. To sequence the TCRbeta CDR3 region, genomic DNA was isolated from the sorted cells. The immunoSEQ Assay was used to sequence the TCRbeta CDR3 regions. Drawn from immuneACCESS, this table holds only the in-frame rearrangements with V and J called that TCRdb kept. Clones are partly lost; checked studies trace under half to an unresolved V gene and leave the rest unexplained. This sample gives fewer than 70,000 clones in total; 70% to 85% of them show up just once. The ten largest make up 6.3% of the sample. This record comes from a study of OX40 agonist ivuxolimab in advanced cancers. About the investigation overall: The costimulatory receptor OX40 (CD134) was targeted by ivuxolimab, a fully human IgG2 agonistic monoclonal antibody. Intravenous ivuxolimab was administered to patients every 2 weeks at six dose levels: 0.01, 0.1, 0.3, 1.5, 3 and 10 mg/kg. Among the approximately 54 dose-escalation patients, around 20 had hepatocellular carcinoma, around 15 melanoma, 9 renal cell carcinoma and 9 head and neck cancer. The dose-escalation cohort was approximately 83% male with a mean age of about 54 years, ranging from roughly 20 to 80. Prior anti-PD-1, anti-PD-L1 or anti-CTLA-4 therapy was permitted, and checkpoint inhibitors had been received by less than 45% of dose-escalation patients. Three dose-escalation patients achieved partial responses, one with hepatocellular carcinoma and two with cutaneous melanoma. Peripheral TCRbeta sequencing aimed to test whether ivuxolimab altered TCR sequence diversity and caused clonal T-cell expansion. The monotherapy dose-escalation portion (N ≈ 52 patients) of the phase I ivuxolimab trial is reported in the paper.

The paper as a whole reports these results and caveats: At doses from 0.1 to 3.0 mg/kg, clonal expansion was seen in both CD4+ and CD8+ blood T cells between baseline and week 6. Which antigens the clonally expanded peripheral T cells were specific for was not determined. After ivuxolimab, more expanded clones were found on average in CD8+ T cells than in CD4+ T cells. In the 0.1-3.0 mg/kg groups, partial responders were among the patients with the lowest normalized peripheral clonal expansion, particularly in CD8+ T cells. Low levels of normalized T-cell clonal expansion were also seen in some nonresponding patients.

Patients with autoimmune disease history or receiving systemic immunosuppression were excluded from the trial. Peripheral blood for TCR sequencing was drawn from every dose cohort at baseline, at cycle 4 day 1 and at cycle 7 day 1. The samples were drawn from a first-in-human, open-label, multicenter phase I dose-escalation trial of ivuxolimab. Adults with locally advanced or metastatic head and neck squamous cell, hepatocellular, melanoma or renal cell carcinoma were enrolled in the trial. Before TCR sequencing, CD4+ and CD8+ T cells were separately sorted from peripheral blood. Sequencing used CD4+ or CD8+ T cells sorted from blood, obtained in a trial of the OX40 agonist ivuxolimab. The receptor was derived from an adult with an advanced solid tumor such as melanoma, head and neck, liver or kidney cancer.

DNA sequence: TGCGCCAGCAGCCTGGGGACAGGGGCGGAGAACACTGAAGCTTTCTTT. Its protein is CASSLGTGAENTEAFF. This receptor chain uses TRBV5-1 and TRBJ1-1, with 10 middle bases fitting TRBD1. CDR1 and CDR2, per the germline V gene, are SGHRS and YFSETQ. Its CDR3 holds 16 amino acids, cysteine through phenylalanine. Only the CDR3 part of the read is kept: 48 bases, read in frame from the first base. At the junction V is shortened by 4 bases and J by 1 base; bases outside the gene matches: 7.